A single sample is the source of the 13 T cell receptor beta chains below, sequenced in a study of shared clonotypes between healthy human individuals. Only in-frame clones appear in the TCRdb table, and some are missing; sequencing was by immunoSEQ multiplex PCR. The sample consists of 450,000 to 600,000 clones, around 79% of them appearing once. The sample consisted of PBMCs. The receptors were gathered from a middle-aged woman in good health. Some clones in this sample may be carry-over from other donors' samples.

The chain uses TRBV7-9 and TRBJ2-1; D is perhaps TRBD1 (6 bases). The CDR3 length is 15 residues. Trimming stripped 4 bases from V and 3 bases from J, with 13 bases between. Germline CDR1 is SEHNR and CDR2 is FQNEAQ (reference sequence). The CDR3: CASSSSRGGYNEQFF. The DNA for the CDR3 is TGTGCCAGCAGCTCGAGCAGGGGTGGCTACAATGAGCAGTTCTTC.

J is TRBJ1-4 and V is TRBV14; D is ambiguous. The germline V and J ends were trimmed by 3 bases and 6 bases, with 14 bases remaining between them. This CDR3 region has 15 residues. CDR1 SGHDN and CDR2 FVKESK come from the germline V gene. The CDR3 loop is CASSHKAGGYEKLFF. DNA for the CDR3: TGTGCCAGCAGCCATAAGGCGGGAGGGTATGAAAAACTGTTTTTT.

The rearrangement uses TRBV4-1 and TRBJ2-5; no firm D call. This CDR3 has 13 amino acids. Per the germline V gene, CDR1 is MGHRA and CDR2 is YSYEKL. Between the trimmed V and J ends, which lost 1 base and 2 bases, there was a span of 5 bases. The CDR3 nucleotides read TGCGCCAGCAGCCAAGTCCGACAAGAGACCCAGTACTTC. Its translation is CASSQVRQETQYF.

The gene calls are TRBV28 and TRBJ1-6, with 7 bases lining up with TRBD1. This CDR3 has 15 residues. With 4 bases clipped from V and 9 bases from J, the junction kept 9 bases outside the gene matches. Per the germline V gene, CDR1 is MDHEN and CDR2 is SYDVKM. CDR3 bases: TGTGCCAGCAGTTACGACAGGGTAGTAGGTTCACCCCTCCACTTT. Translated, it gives CASSYDRVVGSPLHF.

CDR3 protein: CASSASALNIQYF. DNA of the CDR3: TGTGCCAGCAGTGCTAGCGCGCTAAACATTCAGTACTTC. V gene TRBV6-1 combines with J gene TRBJ2-4; D perhaps matches TRBD2 (6 bases). Germline V gives CDR1 MNHNS, CDR2 SASEGT. This CDR3 spans 13 amino acids. Trimming removed 4 bases from V and 6 bases from J, with 10 bases in between.

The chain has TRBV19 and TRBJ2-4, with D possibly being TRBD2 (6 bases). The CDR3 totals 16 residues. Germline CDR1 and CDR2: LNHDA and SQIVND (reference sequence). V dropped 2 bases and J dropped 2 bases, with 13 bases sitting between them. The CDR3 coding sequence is TGTGCCAGTAGTATACGGGGCGGGATGTCCAAAAACATTCAGTACTTC. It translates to CASSIRGGMSKNIQYF. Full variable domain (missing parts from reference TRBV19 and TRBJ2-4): DGGITQSPKYLFRKEGQNVTLSCEQNLNHDAMYWYRQDPGQGLRLIYYSQIVNDFQKGDIAEGYSVSREKKESFPLTVTSAQKNPTAFYLCASSIRGGMSKNIQYFGAGTRLSVL.

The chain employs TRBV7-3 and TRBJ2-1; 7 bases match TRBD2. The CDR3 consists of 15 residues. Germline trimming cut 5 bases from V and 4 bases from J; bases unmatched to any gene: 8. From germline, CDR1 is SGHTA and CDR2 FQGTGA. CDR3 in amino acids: CASSALAAPYNEQFF. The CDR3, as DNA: TGTGCCAGCAGCGCCCTAGCGGCCCCATACAATGAGCAGTTCTTC. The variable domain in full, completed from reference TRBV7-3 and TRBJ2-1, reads GAGVSQTPSNKVTEKGKYVELRCDPISGHTALYWYRQSLGQGPEFLIYFQGTGAADDSGLPNDRFFAVRPEGSVSTLKIQRTERGDSAVYLCASSALAAPYNEQFFGPGTRLTVL.

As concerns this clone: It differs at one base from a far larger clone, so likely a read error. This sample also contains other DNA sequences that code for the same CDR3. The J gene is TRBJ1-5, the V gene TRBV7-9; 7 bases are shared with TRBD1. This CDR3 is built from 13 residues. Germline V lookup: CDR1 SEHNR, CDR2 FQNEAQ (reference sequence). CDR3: CASSPEGAQPQHF. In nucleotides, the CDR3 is TGTGCCAGCAGCCCAGAGGGGGCTCAGCCCCAGCACTTT.

The CDR3 loop reads CASSPNLRTSGRGNEQFF. CDR3 coding DNA: TGTGCCAGCTCACCAAACCTCCGGACTAGCGGGAGGGGCAATGAGCAGTTCTTC. V is TRBV18 and J is TRBJ2-1; TRBD2 matches 15 bases. With V trimmed by 2 bases and J by 6 bases, 8 bases remained unmatched. The CDR3 totals 18 residues. Germline V CDR1 and CDR2: KGHSH, LQKENI.

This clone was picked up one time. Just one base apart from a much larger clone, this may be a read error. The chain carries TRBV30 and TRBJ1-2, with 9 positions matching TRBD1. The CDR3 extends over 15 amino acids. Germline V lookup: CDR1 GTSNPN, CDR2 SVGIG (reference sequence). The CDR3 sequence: CARSGLGQGSYGYTF. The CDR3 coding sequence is TGTGCCCGGAGCGGCTTGGGACAGGGTTCCTATGGCTACACCTTC.

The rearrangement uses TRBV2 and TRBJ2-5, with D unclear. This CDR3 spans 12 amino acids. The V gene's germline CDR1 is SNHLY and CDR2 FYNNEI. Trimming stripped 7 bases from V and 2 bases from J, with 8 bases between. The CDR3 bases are TGTGCCAGCATCCGGCAGCAAGAGACCCAGTACTTC. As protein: CASIRQQETQYF.

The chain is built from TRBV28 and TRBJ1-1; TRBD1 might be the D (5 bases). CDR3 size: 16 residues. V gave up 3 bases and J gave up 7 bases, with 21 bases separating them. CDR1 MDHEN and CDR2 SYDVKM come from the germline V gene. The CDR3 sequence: CASSLGPYLGADEAFF. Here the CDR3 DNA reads TGTGCCAGCAGTTTGGGACCCTATTTGGGAGCCGATGAAGCTTTCTTT.

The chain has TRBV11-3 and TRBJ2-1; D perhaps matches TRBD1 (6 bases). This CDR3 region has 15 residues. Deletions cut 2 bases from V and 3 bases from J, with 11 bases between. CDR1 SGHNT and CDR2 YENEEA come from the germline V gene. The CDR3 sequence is CASSLSRGSYNEQFF. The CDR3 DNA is TGTGCCAGCAGCTTATCCAGGGGAAGCTACAATGAGCAGTTCTTC.